This T cell receptor (beta chain) was profiled in a study of blood T cell repertoires in COVID-19. TCRdb's table, derived via immunoSEQ multiplex PCR, lists solely in-frame clones and lacks some. Among under 250,000 clones listed, roughly 86% were seen once. Regarding this clone: Other DNA sequences in the same sample also yield this CDR3.

Losses at the gene ends were 5 bases for V and 1 base for J; bases not matched to a gene: 4. In germline, CDR1 is SEHNR, CDR2 FQNEAQ (reference sequence). The CDR3 consists of 14 residues. The sequenced material came from peripheral blood. The chain carries TRBV7-9 and TRBJ1-1; 7 positions match TRBD1. The clonotype originates from a man older than 75 with acute or convalescent COVID-19. The CDR3 region has the DNA TGTGCCAGCAGCCTTGGGGACAGGAACACTGAAGCTTTCTTT. Translating gives CASSLGDRNTEAFF.